A selection of T cell receptor beta chains follows, all from one sample in a study of shared clonotypes between healthy human individuals. Measured with immunoSEQ multiplex PCR; TCRdb has only the in-frame clones, and not every one. This sample has about 610,000 clones, with about 96% found just once. Sequencing was performed on naive CD8+ T cells sorted from blood. These receptors originate from a woman aged 25 to 39 in good health. The CDR3 runs from the conserved cysteine through the conserved F or W. Fields, in order: clone size, D gene, V gene, J gene, CDR3 DNA, CDR3 protein. D genes are given only for firm matches. Size is omitted from some rows. Given values are once, few, many or a class for expanded clones.

NA	TRBD1	TRBV19	TRBJ2-2	TGTGCCAGTAGTCCCGGACAGGGTTGGATGTCCGGGGAGCTGTTTTTT	CASSPGQGWMSGELFF
NA	TRBD1	TRBV11-2	TRBJ2-7	TGTGCCAGCAGCTTAGTGGGGACAGGGTTCTACGAGCAGTACTTC	CASSLVGTGFYEQYF
NA	TRBD2	TRBV4-2	TRBJ2-7	TGTGCCAGCAGCCACACCAGCGGGAGCAGGGGGCAGTACTTC	CASSHTSGSRGQYF
NA	TRBD2	TRBV6-5	TRBJ2-2	TGTGCCAGCAGTGAACTAGCGGGGACCGGGGAGCTGTTTTTT	CASSELAGTGELFF
NA	TRBD1	TRBV15	TRBJ1-2	TGTGCCACCAGCACCGGGACAGGGAACTATGGCTACACCTTC	CATSTGTGNYGYTF
NA	NA	TRBV27	TRBJ2-1	TGTGCCAGCAGTTTATCCGGGGCTTACAATGAGCAGTTCTTC	CASSLSGAYNEQFF
NA	TRBD2	TRBV4-2	TRBJ2-7	TGTGCCAGCAGCCAAGAGACACCCGGGGGGGAGGCTTTCGAGCAGTACTTC	CASSQETPGGEAFEQYF
once	NA	TRBV23-1	TRBJ1-5	TGCGCCAGCAGTCAACCTAGAGAGGGGCTTGTGGATCAGCCCCAGCATTTT	CASSQPREGLVDQPQHF
NA	TRBD1	TRBV5-1	TRBJ1-2	TGCGCCAGCAGCCCTCGGACAGGGGGAGACTATGGCTACACCTTC	CASSPRTGGDYGYTF
NA	NA	TRBV19	TRBJ2-1	TGTGCCAGTAGTATCGCCGGGACAACCTACAATGAGCAGTTCTTC	CASSIAGTTYNEQFF
NA	NA	TRBV5-6	TRBJ1-4	TGTGCCAGCAGCTCGGGTCCTAATGAAAAACTGTTTTTT	CASSSGPNEKLFF
NA	NA	TRBV4-1	TRBJ2-1	TGCGCCACTGCCGGGACCATAGGGAACAATGAGCAGTTCTTC	CATAGTIGNNEQFF
NA	TRBD1	TRBV28	TRBJ1-1	TGTGCCAGCAGTTCGGGACAGGGGTATAGCACTGAAGCTTTCTTT	CASSSGQGYSTEAFF
NA	TRBD1	TRBV29-1	TRBJ2-5	TGCAGCGTTTGGACAGGGATGCGTCCGGAGACCCAGTACTTC	CSVWTGMRPETQYF
NA	TRBD1	TRBV19	TRBJ2-2	TGTGCCACTCTCACCGGGACAGCGAACACCGGGGAGCTGTTTTTT	CATLTGTANTGELFF
NA	NA	TRBV27	TRBJ2-6	TGTGCCAGCAGTTTGGTAGGGGCAGGGCTCCTCTCTGGGGCCAACGTCCTGACTTTC	CASSLVGAGLLSGANVLTF
once	TRBD2	TRBV28	TRBJ2-1	TGTGCCAGCAGTTTATTTTCGGCGGGAGGCCCTCGGCGACGCGAGCAGTTCTTC	CASSLFSAGGPRRREQFF
NA	TRBD2	TRBV10-2	TRBJ2-2	TGCGCCAGCAAATCGACTAGCGGGGGCCTGAACACCGGGGAGCTGTTTTTT	CASKSTSGGLNTGELFF
once	TRBD2	TRBV4-1	TRBJ2-3	TGCGCCAGCAGCCACACCTACGGGGGAGGGCTTACAGATACGCAGTATTTT	CASSHTYGGGLTDTQYF
NA	TRBD1	TRBV28	TRBJ2-7	TGTGCCAGCAGTTTAGGGACAGGGGTTTACGAGCAGTACTTC	CASSLGTGVYEQYF
NA	NA	TRBV28	TRBJ1-5	TGTGCCAGCAGGTCTCAGGCGCCCCAGCATTTT	CASRSQAPQHF
NA	NA	TRBV29-1	TRBJ2-2	TGCAGCGTTGGACATTTCCTCACCGGGGAGCTGTTTTTT	CSVGHFLTGELFF